This entry lists 31 T cell receptor beta chains sequenced from one sample in a study of CD8 T cells in Susac syndrome. It was with random hexamers that roughly 0.5 to 1 ug RNA was reverse transcribed. TCRdb itself ran the immunoSEQ multiplex PCR reads through MiXCR, one entry per CDR3 protein. Of 150,000 to 200,000 distinct CDR3 sequences listed, 85% to 95% are singletons. The material sequenced was CD8+ T cells from PBMCs. The receptor source for this set is a human donor with multiple sclerosis.

This clonotype was seen a few times. J is TRBJ2-7 and V is TRBV2, with TRBD1 matching over 10 bases. Per the germline V gene, CDR1 is SNHLY and CDR2 is FYNNEI. This CDR3 has 13 amino acids. After removal of 3 bases from V and 5 bases from J, the junction contained 1 base not matched to a gene. The CDR3 DNA sequence: TGTGCCAGCAGTGAGGGGACAGGGGACGAGCAGTACTTC. It yields the protein CASSEGTGDEQYF.

J is TRBJ2-1 and V is TRBV30, with 14 bases fitting TRBD2. Trimming at V came to 1 base and at J to 4 bases, leaving 9 bases not matched to a gene. This CDR3 spans 18 amino acids. Germline CDR1 reads GTSNPN; CDR2 reads SVGIG (reference sequence). The CDR3 bases are TGTGCCTGGAGTGGTGAGACTAGCGGGAGGGTTAGTTACAATGAGCAGTTCTTC. This sequence encodes CAWSGETSGRVSYNEQFF.

This clonotype has a single count. This sequence joins TRBV12-3 or TRBV12-4 and TRBJ2-1; 9 bases line up with TRBD1. V gave up 5 bases and J gave up 3 bases; unmatched junction bases: 5. The CDR3 extends over 15 amino acids. This CDR3 is CASSRTGEIYNEQFF. CDR3 bases: TGTGCCAGCAGTCGGACAGGGGAAATCTACAATGAGCAGTTCTTC.

The rearrangement links TRBV11-2 to TRBJ2-7; D perhaps matches TRBD1 (6 bases). CDR3 length: 13 residues. The V end lost 5 bases, the J end lost 1 base, and 9 bases lay between the germline ends. Germline V CDR1 and CDR2: SGHAT, FQNNGV. The CDR3 coding sequence is TGTGCCAGCAGCCACAGGGTTTCCTACGAGCAGTACTTC. This sequence encodes CASSHRVSYEQYF.

V is TRBV9 and J is TRBJ2-5; perhaps TRBD2 as D (6 bases). The V end lost 4 bases, the J end lost 1 base, and 11 bases lay between the germline ends. Germline CDR1 is SGDLS and CDR2 is YYNGEE. The CDR3 runs 14 residues. CDR3 protein: CASSSRDSQETQYF. The DNA for the CDR3 is TGTGCCAGCAGCTCGCGGGACTCCCAAGAGACCCAGTACTTC.

This clonotype appeared a few times. The V and J genes are TRBV2 and TRBJ2-1, with 7 nucleotides matching TRBD2. With V trimmed by 8 bases and J by 9 bases, 1 base remained unmatched. The CDR3 consists of 10 residues. Germline assignment: CDR1 SNHLY and CDR2 FYNNEI. The CDR3 DNA sequence: TGTGCCAGCGGGGGGGGTGAGCAGTTCTTC. This encodes CASGGGEQFF.

The chain joins TRBV5-6 to TRBJ1-1; D might be TRBD1 (5 bases). Germline CDR1 and CDR2: SGHDT and YYEEEE. The CDR3 has 15 amino acids. Trimming pared 0 bases from V and 0 bases from J, leaving 9 bases between. The CDR3: CASSLVGAMNTEAFF. CDR3 DNA sequence: TGTGCCAGCAGCTTGGTCGGGGCGATGAACACTGAAGCTTTCTTT. The full variable domain, completed using reference TRBV5-6 and TRBJ1-1, is DAGVTQSPTHLIKTRGQQVTLRCSPKSGHDTVSWYQQALGQGPQFIFQYYEEEERQRGNFPDRFSGHQFPNYSSELNVNALLLGDSALYLCASSLVGAMNTEAFFGQGTRLTVV.

The CDR3 loop is CASSVGLQGLNTEAFF. The DNA of the CDR3 is TGTGCCAGCAGCGTTGGTCTACAGGGGTTGAACACTGAAGCTTTCTTT. The V call is TRBV9, the J call TRBJ1-1, with 7 bases fitting TRBD1. Germline values: CDR1 SGDLS, CDR2 YYNGEE. The trim removed 2 bases at V and 0 bases at J, leaving 7 bases unmatched. The CDR3 is 16 residues long.

CDR3 in DNA: TGTGCCAGCAGCTTAGAACCGGTCGGCGGAGCCGGGGACAATGAGCAGTTCTTC. Amino acid sequence: CASSLEPVGGAGDNEQFF. This chain joins TRBV11-2 and TRBJ2-1, with D possibly matching TRBD2 (5 bases). Germline lookup yields CDR1 SGHAT and CDR2 FQNNGV. Trimming stripped 0 bases from V and 5 bases from J, with 20 bases between. The CDR3 spans 18 residues.

This sequence joins TRBV20-1 and TRBJ2-3, with D perhaps assigned TRBD1 or TRBD2 (5 bases each). The CDR3 extends over 15 amino acids. V was trimmed by 1 base and J by 4 bases, leaving 15 bases between them. Germline V gene sequence: CDR1 DFQATT, CDR2 SNEGSKA (reference sequence). The CDR3 spells CSARASKRDADTQYF. The CDR3 region has the DNA TGCAGTGCTAGAGCGTCAAAAAGGGACGCAGATACGCAGTATTTT.

CDR3 sequence: CASSQDKYYEQYF. As DNA, the CDR3 is TGTGCCAGCAGCCAAGATAAATACTACGAGCAGTACTTC. The V call is TRBV3-1, the J call TRBJ2-7, with D unclear. The germline V gene has CDR1 LGHDT and CDR2 YNNKEL (reference sequence). Trimming pared 0 bases from V and 3 bases from J, leaving 6 bases between. The CDR3 has 13 residues.

This clonotype has only one observation. The V gene is TRBV20-1, the J gene TRBJ1-2; 7 bases line up with TRBD1. Trimming removed 0 bases from V and 6 bases from J; junction bases left unmatched: 13. There are 16 residues in the CDR3. Germline lookup yields CDR1 DFQATT and CDR2 SNEGSKA (reference sequence). The CDR3 region has the DNA TGCAGTGCTAGAGAGTCCGGAGACAGGGTTTCAGATGGCTACACCTTC. Translated, it gives CSARESGDRVSDGYTF.

The chain carries TRBV20-1 and TRBJ2-1; D possibly corresponds to TRBD2 (5 bases). The length of the CDR3 is 12 residues. Trimming cost V 3 bases and J 4 bases, with 7 bases left between them. Per germline, CDR1 DFQATT and CDR2 SNEGSKA (reference sequence). The CDR3 nucleotides are TGCAGTGCTAGCGGGGATTACAATGAGCAGTTCTTC. It yields the protein CSASGDYNEQFF.

The J gene is TRBJ2-3, the V gene TRBV7-3; 12 bases map to TRBD2. The V gene's germline CDR1 is SGHTA and CDR2 FQGTGA. The CDR3 has 15 amino acids. V was pared by 2 bases and J by 4 bases, with 1 base of the junction left unmatched. This chain's CDR3 is CASSLGTSGSDTQYF. The CDR3 nucleotides are TGTGCCAGCAGCTTAGGGACTAGCGGGTCAGATACGCAGTATTTT.

This clonotype was detected only once. The V and J genes are TRBV28 and TRBJ1-6; no clear D gene. The CDR3 runs to 14 residues. The germline V gene encodes CDR1 MDHEN and CDR2 SYDVKM. V was shortened by 5 bases and J by 6 bases, with 11 bases between the two germline ends. The CDR3 DNA reads TGTGCCAGCAGTAATTACCTTCGTAATTCACCCCTCCACTTT. Translating gives CASSNYLRNSPLHF. Using reference TRBV28 and TRBJ1-6 for the parts outside the CDR3, the full variable domain is DVKVTQSSRYLVKRTGEKVFLECVQDMDHENMFWYRQDPGLGLRLIYFSYDVKMKEKGDIPEGYSVSREKKERFSLILESASTNQTSMYLCASSNYLRNSPLHFGNGTRLTVT.

In its sample, this clonotype was seen once. The chain joins TRBV27 to TRBJ2-5, with TRBD1 matching over 8 bases. Looked up from germline, CDR1 is MNHEY and CDR2 is SMNVEV (reference sequence). Losses at the gene ends were 4 bases for V and 7 bases for J; bases not matched to a gene: 8. The CDR3 totals 14 residues. CDR3 sequence (DNA): TGTGCCAGCAGTTCCTACCAGGGGGCCGGGACCCAGTACTTC. This sequence encodes CASSSYQGAGTQYF.

V usage is TRBV29-1 and J usage is TRBJ1-2; no clear D gene. CDR3 length: 14 residues. Germline lookup yields CDR1 SQVTM and CDR2 ANQGSEA. With 6 bases removed from V and 0 bases from J, the gap between germline ends came to 14 bases. CDR3 amino acids: CSVSPGRTNYGYTF. The CDR3 DNA reads as TGCAGCGTCTCGCCGGGCCGAACTAACTATGGCTACACCTTC.

The rearrangement joins TRBV4-1 to TRBJ2-7, with D unresolved. Trimming removed 0 bases at V and 2 bases at J, with 11 bases between. The CDR3 is made up of 15 amino acids. CDR1 is MGHRA and CDR2 is YSYEKL in the germline V gene. The CDR3 DNA reads as TGCGCCAGCAGCCAAGACTCTTACGTCCCCTACGAGCAGTACTTC. Protein sequence: CASSQDSYVPYEQYF.

The chain is built from TRBV28 and TRBJ1-2; the D gene is possibly TRBD1 (6 bases). Between the trimmed V and J ends, which lost 2 bases and 5 bases, there was a span of 15 bases. This CDR3 spans 15 amino acids. Germline lookup yields CDR1 MDHEN and CDR2 SYDVKM. The CDR3 coding sequence is TGTGCCAGCAGTTTAGTTTCTTTGGGGGCGTATGGCTACACCTTC. Its translation: CASSLVSLGAYGYTF.

The CDR3 spells CATSNPGTHYYEQYF. CDR3 DNA: TGTGCCACCAGCAACCCCGGGACACACTATTACGAGCAGTACTTC. The J gene is TRBJ2-7, the V gene TRBV15, with D possibly being TRBD1 (6 bases). The CDR3 length is 15 residues. In germline, CDR1 is LNHNV, CDR2 YYDKDF (reference sequence). Trimming shortened V by 4 bases and J by 4 bases, and 17 bases separated the two germline ends.

The J gene is TRBJ2-1, the V gene TRBV7-8; 7 bases match TRBD1. This CDR3 has 15 amino acids. The V gene's germline CDR1 is SGHVS and CDR2 FQNEAQ. J gave up 5 bases and V 2 bases, and 6 bases lay outside the gene matches. The CDR3 region is CASSLNWDRNNEQFF. The CDR3 nucleotides read TGTGCCAGCAGCTTAAACTGGGACAGAAACAATGAGCAGTTCTTC.

V and J are TRBV20-1 and TRBJ2-7; either TRBD1 or TRBD2 may supply D (5 bases each). There are 12 residues in the CDR3. In germline, CDR1 is DFQATT, CDR2 SNEGSKA (reference sequence). Trimming removed 3 bases at V and 6 bases at J, with 12 bases between. CDR3 bases: TGCAGTGCTAGCCAGGGACCCCCCGAGCAGTACTTC. Its translation is CSASQGPPEQYF.

V usage is TRBV6-5 and J usage is TRBJ1-2; D is possibly TRBD1 (5 bases). This CDR3 is built from 15 residues. Germline V CDR1 and CDR2: MNHEY, SVGAGI. The V end was cut by 2 bases, the J end by 6 bases, with 16 bases between. CDR3 in amino acids: CASSYVGSGQDGYTF. CDR3 bases: TGTGCCAGCAGTTACGTGGGCTCGGGGCAGGATGGCTACACCTTC.

This CDR3 reads CASSLVRDRSKRDYEQYF. In nucleotides, the CDR3 is TGCGCCAGCAGCTTGGTGCGTGACAGGTCAAAAAGGGACTACGAGCAGTACTTC. The chain couples TRBV5-1 to TRBJ2-7, with a possible D match to TRBD1 (6 bases). V lost 0 bases, J lost 3 bases, and 22 bases lay in between. Germline V lookup: CDR1 SGHRS, CDR2 YFSETQ. The CDR3 totals 18 residues. Full variable domain (outside the CDR3, taken from reference TRBV5-1 and TRBJ2-7): KAGVTQTPRYLIKTRGQQVTLSCSPISGHRSVSWYQQTPGQGLQFLFEYFSETQRNKGNFPGRFSGRQFSNSRSEMNVSTLELGDSALYLCASSLVRDRSKRDYEQYFGPGTRLTVT.

This clonotype came up once. The chain links TRBV6-1 to TRBJ2-1; 7 positions agree with TRBD1. After removal of 5 bases from V and 6 bases from J, the junction contained 13 bases not matched to a gene. This CDR3 comprises 16 residues. The germline CDR1 and CDR2 sequences are MNHNS and SASEGT. The CDR3 coding sequence is TGTGCCAGCAGTCCCTCCGGGACAGTGAGGCGCAATGAGCAGTTCTTC. It is translated as CASSPSGTVRRNEQFF.

V usage is TRBV5-4 and J usage is TRBJ1-1; D perhaps matches TRBD1 (5 bases). The CDR3 sequence is 13 residues long. Germline V gene lookup returns CDR1 SGHNT and CDR2 YYREEE (reference sequence). V was pared by 4 bases and J by 4 bases, with 11 bases between. CDR3 region: CASSQDISTEAFF. The DNA for the CDR3 is TGTGCCAGCAGCCAGGACATCTCCACTGAAGCTTTCTTT.

This chain uses TRBV13 with TRBJ2-1, with D possibly called TRBD1 or TRBD2 (6 bases each). CDR1 and CDR2 from the germline V gene are PRHDT and FYEKMQ (reference sequence). There are 15 residues in the CDR3. V lost 5 bases and J lost 2, with 13 bases in between. The CDR3 sequence: CASSPSGATYNEQFF. The CDR3 DNA follows: TGTGCCAGCAGCCCCTCGGGGGCCACCTACAATGAGCAGTTCTTC.

V is TRBV20-1 and J is TRBJ1-2; D perhaps matches TRBD1 (5 bases). The V gene lost 1 base and the J gene lost 3 bases, with 12 bases spanning the gap. This CDR3 has 14 amino acids. The germline V gene has CDR1 DFQATT and CDR2 SNEGSKA (reference sequence). CDR3 in amino acids: CSARAYGGDYGYTF. The CDR3 DNA follows: TGCAGTGCTAGAGCCTATGGGGGGGACTATGGCTACACCTTC.

The rearrangement links TRBV12-3 or TRBV12-4 to TRBJ2-3, with 12 bases identical to TRBD2. Trimming took 8 bases from V and 4 from J; bases not matched to a gene: 16. The CDR3 runs 18 residues. The CDR3 DNA reads TGTGCCAGCCCCCCGAGCCTAGCGGGAGGGCCAGGTCCAGATACGCAGTATTTT. Its protein product is CASPPSLAGGPGPDTQYF.

The chain links TRBV15 to TRBJ2-2; D uncertain. Trimming removed 2 bases from V and 6 bases from J, with 10 bases in between. The CDR3 contains 14 residues. Germline CDR1 LNHNV, CDR2 YYDKDF (reference sequence). The chain's CDR3 is CATSRSRGPGELFF. CDR3 nucleotide sequence: TGTGCCACCAGCAGAAGTAGAGGACCCGGGGAGCTGTTTTTT.

The V call is TRBV27, the J call TRBJ1-2, with 7 bases aligning to TRBD1. CDR3 length equals 15 residues. CDR1 is MNHEY and CDR2 is SMNVEV in the germline V gene (reference sequence). V was clipped by 2 bases and J by 7 bases; unmatched bases: 10. CDR3 nucleotide sequence: TGTGCCAGCAGTTTAGAGGCAGGGGGAGCGGGTGGCTACACCTTC. As protein: CASSLEAGGAGGYTF.